These T cell receptor beta chains were read from a single sample in a study of T cell responses to AZD1222 COVID-19 vaccine. TCRdb's table, derived via immunoSEQ multiplex PCR, lists solely in-frame clones and lacks some. The sample has 180,000 or so clones; about 93% are singletons. The sample here was peripheral blood, taken 28 days after the second AZD1222 dose. These receptor sequences come from an adult who received the AZD1222 COVID-19 vaccine. Both conserved end residues are part of each CDR3.

J | length | V | CDR3
TRBJ1-5 | 17 | TRBV19 | CASTGRGILYSNQPQHF
TRBJ2-5 | 11 | TRBV19 | CASMTGETQYF
TRBJ2-1 | 19 | TRBV28 | CASSLRVGLAGSSYNEQFF
TRBJ2-7 | 13 | TRBV10-1 | CASSEAYPHEQYF
TRBJ1-1 | 13 | TRBV3-1/TRBV3-2 | CASARSQNTEAFF
TRBJ2-5 | 14 | TRBV20-1 | CSASVTSGGETQYF
TRBJ2-2 | 16 | TRBV11-3 | CASSRGRGSNTGELFF
TRBJ2-5 | 17 | TRBV5-1 | CASSILTGMDSGETQYF
TRBJ1-5 | 14 | TRBV19 | CANTPGPDPQPQHF
TRBJ1-2 | 16 | TRBV2 | CASFGRVGGADYGYTF
TRBJ2-3 | 15 | TRBV7-2 | CASSPQGRLTDTQYF
TRBJ2-3 | 15 | TRBV21-1 | CASSPGGYFTDTQYF
TRBJ2-7 | 15 | TRBV9 | CASSEVVRHLYEQYF
TRBJ2-3 | 15 | TRBV9 | CASSLTSGGTDTQYF
TRBJ1-3 | 15 | TRBV4-3 | CASSSRHTPGNTIYF
TRBJ1-1 | 16 | TRBV2 | CASSEALWTANTEAFF
TRBJ2-7 | 11 | TRBV12-3/TRBV12-4 | CASGSSYEQYF
TRBJ1-1 | 14 | TRBV28 | CASGQTEKGTEAFF
TRBJ1-2 | 14 | TRBV27 | CASSRGNTNYGYTF
TRBJ1-2 | 15 | TRBV2 | CASRSNRQGAHGYTF
TRBJ2-1 | 12 | TRBV11-3 | CASSLDYGERFF
TRBJ1-6 | 16 | TRBV3-1/TRBV3-2 | CASSQFAGSSYSPLHF
TRBJ2-1 | 13 | TRBV5-1 | CASSLVWESEQFF
TRBJ2-7 | 16 | TRBV5-6 | CASSWDRGQHAYEQYF
TRBJ2-5 | 14 | TRBV12-5 | CASGLVGEEETQYF
TRBJ2-1 | 15 | TRBV11-3 | CASSLSGGAFDEQFF
TRBJ1-5 | 14 | TRBV6-6 | CASSYKGRDQPQHF
TRBJ1-3 | 11 | TRBV12-3/TRBV12-4 | CASRSGNTIYF
TRBJ1-6 | 14 | TRBV30 | CAWSVAGTLPPLHF
TRBJ2-5 | 13 | TRBV5-1 | CASSSTGGETQYF
TRBJ1-5 | 16 | TRBV7-8 | CASSLARISTGQPQHF
TRBJ1-4 | 14 | TRBV6-5 | CASKRGLGNEKLFF
TRBJ2-7 | 12 | TRBV30 | CAWSSTGGEQYF
TRBJ2-7 | 14 | TRBV28 | CASRATGPRFEQYF
TRBJ2-3 | 14 | TRBV5-1 | CASRGDTSTDTQYF
TRBJ2-7 | 13 | TRBV24-1 | CATSDPGQYEQYF
TRBJ1-6 | 17 | TRBV18 | CASSPPGQSSYNSPLHF
TRBJ2-3 | 14 | TRBV18 | CASSPGQDTDTQYF
TRBJ1-5 | 17 | TRBV4-1 | CASSQVPRQDSNQPQHF
TRBJ2-2 | 15 | TRBV5-4 | CASSLGLAGAGELFF
TRBJ1-4 | 15 | TRBV4-3 | CASSPEGGEKEKLFF
TRBJ2-3 | 11 | TRBV19 | CASSMDYAQYF
TRBJ1-1 | 14 | TRBV28 | CAITGGAGNTEAFF
TRBJ1-5 | 12 | TRBV7-2 | CASSVTNQPQHF
TRBJ2-5 | 15 | TRBV5-8 | CASSKAGQGWETQYF
TRBJ2-1 | 16 | TRBV6-6 | CASTPAGTSGYNEQFF
TRBJ2-2 | 13 | TRBV2 | CATGMDITGELFF
TRBJ1-2 | 15 | TRBV7-8 | CASSLVFRGRNGYTF
TRBJ2-1 | 14 | TRBV27 | CASSMRTKNNEQFF
TRBJ1-3 | 14 | TRBV2 | CASGVPGSGNTIYF
TRBJ2-3 | 14 | TRBV27 | CASSLAGAADTQYF
TRBJ1-2 | 13 | TRBV12-3/TRBV12-4 | CASSRQGRYGYTF
TRBJ2-7 | 15 | TRBV19 | CASSRLAGGPYEQYF
TRBJ1-6 | 15 | TRBV6-5 | CASRDGQGGNSPLHF
TRBJ2-2 | 13 | TRBV29-1 | CSVEPARTGELFF
TRBJ1-5 | 17 | TRBV5-8 | CASSLAFSLGDNQPQHF
TRBJ2-2 | 16 | TRBV6-2/TRBV6-3 | CASSLRPGTNTGELFF
TRBJ1-6 | 16 | TRBV7-8 | CASSLGQGGFGSPLHF
TRBJ1-6 | 11 | TRBV2 | CASSSGVPLHF
TRBJ1-5 | 15 | TRBV5-1 | CASSPSDSFNQPQHF